There are a few counts of the clone carrying this TCR beta chain. The CDR3 contains 16 residues. The germline V gene encodes CDR1 LGHNA and CDR2 YSLEER. V lost 4 bases to trimming and J lost 4 bases; unmatched junction nucleotides: 9. These data come from a study of T-cell reconstitution after alpha-beta-depleted transplantation in children. Unique molecular identifiers were used to barcode this TCRbeta library. TCRdb fed the PCR reads into MiXCR, producing one record per CDR3 protein. The profile covers some 490,000 distinct CDR3 sequences, with around 12% appearing a single time and about 5% taken by the ten largest.

This receptor was identified in a human donor who donated a stem cell graft to a child with combined immunodeficiency. The source material was PBMCs from the stem cell graft donor, sampled from the stem cell graft. The chain is built from TRBV4-3 and TRBJ2-3, with 9 nucleotides matching TRBD2. The CDR3 DNA follows: TGCGCCAGCAGCCGTCGACCGGGACTAGCAGCAGATACGCAGTATTTT. Translation gives CASSRRPGLAADTQYF.